There are many counts of the clone carrying this T cell receptor (beta chain). The data belong to a study of blood T cell repertoires in COVID-19. About the study: Samples came from the United States, Italy and Spain, spanning acute and convalescent COVID-19. T cells, B-cell-depleted T cells, or PBMCs provided the cDNA or gDNA that served as material.

The CDR3 covers 17 residues. CDR1 and CDR2 from the germline V gene are SGHTA and FQGNSA. V trimming: 1 base; J trimming: 8 bases; junction bases outside the gene matches: 14. In the authors' workflow: Estimates of nucleated cell counts were drawn from the amplification of reference gene primers. The assay was immunoSEQ multiplex PCR, and TCRdb's table has in-frame clones only and misses some. That table furnishes V, J and clone size, whereas the DNA furnished D and trimming. The repertoire has almost 70,000 clones, almost 80% of them found once; the top ten carry approximately 15%. Source material: peripheral blood. This receptor was identified in a man aged 60-69 years with acute or convalescent COVID-19. The chain uses TRBV7-2 and TRBJ1-2, with TRBD1 identical over 9 bases. DNA for the CDR3: TGTGCCAGCAGCTTAGGGACAGGGGCCGCGGGACCTCTCGGCTACACCTTC. Translating gives CASSLGTGAAGPLGYTF. Variable domain in full (rest from reference TRBV7-2 and TRBJ1-2): GAGVSQSPSNKVTEKGKDVELRCDPISGHTALYWYRQSLGQGLEFLIYFQGNSAPDKSGLPSDRFSAERTGGSVSTLTIQRTQQEDSAVYLCASSLGTGAAGPLGYTFGSGTRLTVV.